The clone carrying this TCR beta chain was seen a handful of times. No antigen is known for it. The sequence runs out 3 residues before the end of the CDR3; the remainder is reconstructed from the germline J gene. Reduced serum IgG, IgA and/or IgM plus specific antibody deficiency defined CVID. This entry belongs to a study of T cell clonality in common variable immunodeficiency. The study, taken as a whole, reports: In common variable immunodeficiency, TCR beta chains reportedly carried fewer deletions and N-nucleotide insertions.

The table came from immunoSEQ multiplex PCR; TCRdb's copy has only in-frame clones and leaves some out. Listed for the sample are about 35,000 clones, none seen a single time. Germline lookup yields CDR1 GTSNPN and CDR2 SVGIG (reference sequence). The CDR3 consists of 13 residues. V was pared by 2 bases and J by 7 bases, with 9 bases between. The genes are TRBV30 and TRBJ1-6; D uncertain. The clonotype originates from a human donor with common variable immunodeficiency. The sample taken for sequencing was peripheral blood mononuclear cells. CDR3 in amino acids: CAWSSRQNSPLHF. The CDR3 DNA, read in part, is TGTGCCTGGAGTAGTAGACAAAATTCACCC.